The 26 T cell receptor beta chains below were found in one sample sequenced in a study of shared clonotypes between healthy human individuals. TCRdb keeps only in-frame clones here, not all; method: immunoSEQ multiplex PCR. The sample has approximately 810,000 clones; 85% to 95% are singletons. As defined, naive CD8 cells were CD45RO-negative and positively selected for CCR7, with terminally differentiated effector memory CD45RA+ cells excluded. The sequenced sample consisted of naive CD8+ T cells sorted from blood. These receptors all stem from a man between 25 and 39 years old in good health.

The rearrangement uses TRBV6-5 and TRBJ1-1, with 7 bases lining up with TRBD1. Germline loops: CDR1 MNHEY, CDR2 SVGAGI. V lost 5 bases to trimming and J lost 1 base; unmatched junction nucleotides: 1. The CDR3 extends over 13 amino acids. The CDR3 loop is CASSGTENTEAFF. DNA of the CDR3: TGTGCCAGCAGTGGGACAGAGAACACTGAAGCTTTCTTT.

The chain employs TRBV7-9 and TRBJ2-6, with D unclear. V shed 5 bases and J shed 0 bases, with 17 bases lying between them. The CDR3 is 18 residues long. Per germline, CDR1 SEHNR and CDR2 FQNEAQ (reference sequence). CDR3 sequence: CASSPSRVNASGANVLTF. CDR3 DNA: TGTGCCAGCAGCCCCAGCCGGGTGAATGCCTCTGGGGCCAACGTCCTGACTTTC.

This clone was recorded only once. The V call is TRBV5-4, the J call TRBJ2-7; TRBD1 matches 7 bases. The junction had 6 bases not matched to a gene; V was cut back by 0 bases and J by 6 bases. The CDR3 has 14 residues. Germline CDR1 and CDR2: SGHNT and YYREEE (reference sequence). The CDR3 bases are TGTGCCAGCAGCTTGGACAGGGGATCGCCCGAGCAGTACTTC. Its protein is CASSLDRGSPEQYF.

CDR3 region: CASSPGNTEAFF. CDR3 sequence (DNA): TGTGCCAGCAGCCCAGGGAACACTGAAGCTTTCTTT. V is TRBV5-5 and J is TRBJ1-1; no reliable D call. In germline, CDR1 is SGHKS, CDR2 YYEKEE (reference sequence). V was cut by 4 bases and J by 1 base, with 5 bases left in between. The CDR3 loop spans 12 amino acids.

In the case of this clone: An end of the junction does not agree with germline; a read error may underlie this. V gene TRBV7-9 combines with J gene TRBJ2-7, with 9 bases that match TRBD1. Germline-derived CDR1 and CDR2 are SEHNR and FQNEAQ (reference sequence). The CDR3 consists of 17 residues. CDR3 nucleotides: TGCGCCAGCAGCCCCTCGGGACCCGGGACAGGGCGTGGCGAGCAGTACTTC. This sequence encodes CASSPSGPGTGRGEQYF.

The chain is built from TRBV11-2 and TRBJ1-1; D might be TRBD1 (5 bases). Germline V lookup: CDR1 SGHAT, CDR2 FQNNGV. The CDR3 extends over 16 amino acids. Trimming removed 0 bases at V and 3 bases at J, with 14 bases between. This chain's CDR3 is CASSLDLGGTHTEAFF. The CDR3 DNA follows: TGTGCCAGCAGCTTAGATCTAGGAGGGACTCACACTGAAGCTTTCTTT.

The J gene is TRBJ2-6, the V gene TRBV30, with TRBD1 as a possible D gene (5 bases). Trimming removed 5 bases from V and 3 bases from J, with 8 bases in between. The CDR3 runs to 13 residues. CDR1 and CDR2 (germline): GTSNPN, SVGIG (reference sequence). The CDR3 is CAWWGGGANVLTF. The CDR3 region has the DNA TGTGCCTGGTGGGGCGGTGGGGCCAACGTCCTGACTTTC.

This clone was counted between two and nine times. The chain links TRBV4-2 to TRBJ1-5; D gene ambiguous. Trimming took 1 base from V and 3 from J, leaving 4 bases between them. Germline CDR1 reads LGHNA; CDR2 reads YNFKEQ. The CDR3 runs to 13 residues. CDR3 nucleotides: TGTGCCAGCAGCCAAGGGTTCAATCAGCCCCAGCATTTT. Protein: CASSQGFNQPQHF.

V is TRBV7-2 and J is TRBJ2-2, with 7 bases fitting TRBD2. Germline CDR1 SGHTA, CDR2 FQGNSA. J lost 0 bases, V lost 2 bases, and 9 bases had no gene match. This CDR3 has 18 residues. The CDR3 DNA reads TGTGCCAGCAGCTTAACTATGACTAGCCCATCGAACACCGGGGAGCTGTTTTTT. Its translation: CASSLTMTSPSNTGELFF.

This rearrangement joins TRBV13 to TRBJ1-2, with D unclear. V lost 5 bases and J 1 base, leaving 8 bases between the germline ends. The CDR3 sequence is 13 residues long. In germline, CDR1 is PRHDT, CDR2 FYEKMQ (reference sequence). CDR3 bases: TGTGCCAGCAGCCCCCGGGGTAACTATGGCTACACCTTC. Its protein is CASSPRGNYGYTF.

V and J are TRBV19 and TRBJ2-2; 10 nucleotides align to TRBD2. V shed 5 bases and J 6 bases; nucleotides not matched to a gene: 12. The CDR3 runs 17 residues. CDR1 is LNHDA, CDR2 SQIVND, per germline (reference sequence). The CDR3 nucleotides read TGTGCCAGTAGTTCGTACCCTAGCGGGAGTTACCCCGGGGAGCTGTTTTTT. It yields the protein CASSSYPSGSYPGELFF.

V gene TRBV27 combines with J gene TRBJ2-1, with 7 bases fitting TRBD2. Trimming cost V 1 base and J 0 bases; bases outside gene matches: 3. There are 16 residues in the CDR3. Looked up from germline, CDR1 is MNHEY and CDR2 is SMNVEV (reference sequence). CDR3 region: CASSLFGGSSYNEQFF. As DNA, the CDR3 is TGTGCCAGCAGTTTATTCGGCGGGAGCTCCTACAATGAGCAGTTCTTC.

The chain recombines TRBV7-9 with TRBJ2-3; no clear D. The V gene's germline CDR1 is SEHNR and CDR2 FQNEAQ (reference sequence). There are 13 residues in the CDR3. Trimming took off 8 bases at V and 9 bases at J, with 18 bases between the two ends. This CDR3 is CASQPQHPPTQYF. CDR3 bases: TGTGCCAGCCAGCCCCAACATCCCCCGACGCAGTATTTT.

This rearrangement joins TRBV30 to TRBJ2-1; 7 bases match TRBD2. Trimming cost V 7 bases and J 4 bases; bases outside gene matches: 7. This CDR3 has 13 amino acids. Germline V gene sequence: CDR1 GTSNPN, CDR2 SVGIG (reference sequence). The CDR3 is CAYLAVGYNEQFF. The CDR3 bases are TGTGCCTACCTAGCGGTTGGGTACAATGAGCAGTTCTTC.

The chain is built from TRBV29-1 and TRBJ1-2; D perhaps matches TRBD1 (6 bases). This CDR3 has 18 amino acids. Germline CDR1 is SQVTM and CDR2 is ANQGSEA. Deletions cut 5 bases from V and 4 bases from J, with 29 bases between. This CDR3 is CSVHPGPPNRAPSYGYTF. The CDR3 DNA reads TGCAGCGTTCACCCGGGGCCCCCAAACAGGGCTCCCTCCTATGGCTACACCTTC.

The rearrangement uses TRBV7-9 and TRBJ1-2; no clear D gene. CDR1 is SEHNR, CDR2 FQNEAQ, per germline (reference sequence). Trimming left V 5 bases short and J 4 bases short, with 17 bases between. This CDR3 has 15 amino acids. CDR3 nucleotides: TGTGCCAGCAGCCGCCCCGAGGAGGGAGGCTATGGCTACACCTTC. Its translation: CASSRPEEGGYGYTF.

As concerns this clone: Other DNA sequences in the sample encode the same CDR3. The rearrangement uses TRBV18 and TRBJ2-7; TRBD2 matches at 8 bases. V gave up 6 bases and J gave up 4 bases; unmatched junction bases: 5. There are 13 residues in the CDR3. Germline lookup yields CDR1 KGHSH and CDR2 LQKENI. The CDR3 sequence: CASSRAGAYEQYF. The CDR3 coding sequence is TGTGCCAGCTCGAGAGCGGGGGCGTACGAGCAGTACTTC. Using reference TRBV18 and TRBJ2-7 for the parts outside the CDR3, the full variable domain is NAGVMQNPRHLVRRRGQEARLRCSPMKGHSHVYWYRQLPEEGLKFMVYLQKENIIDESGMPKERFSAEFPKEGPSILRIQQVVRGDSAAYFCASSRAGAYEQYFGPGTRLTVT.

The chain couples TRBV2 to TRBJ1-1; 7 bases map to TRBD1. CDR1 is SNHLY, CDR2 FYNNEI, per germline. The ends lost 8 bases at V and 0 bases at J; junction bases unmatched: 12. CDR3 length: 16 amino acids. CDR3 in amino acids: CASSGTAVFMNTEAFF. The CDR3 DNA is TGTGCCAGCTCCGGGACAGCTGTATTTATGAACACTGAAGCTTTCTTT.

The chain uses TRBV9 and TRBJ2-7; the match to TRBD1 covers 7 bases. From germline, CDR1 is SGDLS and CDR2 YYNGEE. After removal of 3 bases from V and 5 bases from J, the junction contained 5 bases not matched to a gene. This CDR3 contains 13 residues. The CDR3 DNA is TGTGCCAGCAGCGAGACAGGGAACAACGAGCAGTACTTC. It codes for CASSETGNNEQYF.

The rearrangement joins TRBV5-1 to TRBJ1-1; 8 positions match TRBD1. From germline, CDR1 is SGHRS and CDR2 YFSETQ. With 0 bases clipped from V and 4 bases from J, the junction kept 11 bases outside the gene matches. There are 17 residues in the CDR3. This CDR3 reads CASSLVFGGDRSTEAFF. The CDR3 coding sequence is TGCGCCAGCAGCTTGGTTTTCGGGGGGGACAGGAGCACTGAAGCTTTCTTT. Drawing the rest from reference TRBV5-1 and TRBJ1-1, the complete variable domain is KAGVTQTPRYLIKTRGQQVTLSCSPISGHRSVSWYQQTPGQGLQFLFEYFSETQRNKGNFPGRFSGRQFSNSRSEMNVSTLELGDSALYLCASSLVFGGDRSTEAFFGQGTRLTVV.

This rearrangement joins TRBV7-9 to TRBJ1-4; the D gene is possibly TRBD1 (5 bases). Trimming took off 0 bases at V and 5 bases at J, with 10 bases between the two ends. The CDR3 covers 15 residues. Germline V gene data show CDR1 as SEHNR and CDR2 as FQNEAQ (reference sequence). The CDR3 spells CASSLAQGENEKLFF. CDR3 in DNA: TGTGCCAGCAGCTTAGCGCAGGGCGAAAATGAAAAACTGTTTTTT.

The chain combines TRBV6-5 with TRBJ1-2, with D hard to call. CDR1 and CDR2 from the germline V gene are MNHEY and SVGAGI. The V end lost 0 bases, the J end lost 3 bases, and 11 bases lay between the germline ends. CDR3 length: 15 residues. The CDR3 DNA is TGTGCCAGCAGTTACTCAGGTACCCAAGACTATGGCTACACCTTC. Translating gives CASSYSGTQDYGYTF.

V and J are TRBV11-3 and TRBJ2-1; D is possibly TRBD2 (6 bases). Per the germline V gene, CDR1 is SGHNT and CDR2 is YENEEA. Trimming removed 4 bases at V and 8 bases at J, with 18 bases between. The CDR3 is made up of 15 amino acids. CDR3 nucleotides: TGTGCCAGCAGCTCACGGGACTCCCTGGACCATGAGCAGTTCTTC. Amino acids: CASSSRDSLDHEQFF.

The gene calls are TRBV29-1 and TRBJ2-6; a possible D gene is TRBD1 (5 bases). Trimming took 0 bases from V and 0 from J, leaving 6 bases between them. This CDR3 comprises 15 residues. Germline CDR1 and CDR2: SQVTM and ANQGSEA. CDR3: CSVEDRASGANVLTF. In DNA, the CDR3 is TGCAGCGTTGAAGACAGGGCCTCTGGGGCCAACGTCCTGACTTTC.

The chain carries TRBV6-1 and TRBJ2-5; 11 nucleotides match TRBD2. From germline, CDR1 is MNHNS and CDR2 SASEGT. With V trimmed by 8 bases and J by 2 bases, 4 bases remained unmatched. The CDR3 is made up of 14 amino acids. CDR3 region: CASWGLAVQETQYF. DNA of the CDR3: TGTGCCAGCTGGGGACTAGCGGTTCAAGAGACCCAGTACTTC.

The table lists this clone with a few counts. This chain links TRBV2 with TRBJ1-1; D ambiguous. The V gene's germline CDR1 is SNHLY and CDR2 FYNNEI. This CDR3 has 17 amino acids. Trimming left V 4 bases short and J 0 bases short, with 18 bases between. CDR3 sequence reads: CASSVVVESGMNTEAFF. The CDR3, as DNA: TGTGCCAGCAGTGTAGTGGTGGAGAGCGGGATGAACACTGAAGCTTTCTTT.